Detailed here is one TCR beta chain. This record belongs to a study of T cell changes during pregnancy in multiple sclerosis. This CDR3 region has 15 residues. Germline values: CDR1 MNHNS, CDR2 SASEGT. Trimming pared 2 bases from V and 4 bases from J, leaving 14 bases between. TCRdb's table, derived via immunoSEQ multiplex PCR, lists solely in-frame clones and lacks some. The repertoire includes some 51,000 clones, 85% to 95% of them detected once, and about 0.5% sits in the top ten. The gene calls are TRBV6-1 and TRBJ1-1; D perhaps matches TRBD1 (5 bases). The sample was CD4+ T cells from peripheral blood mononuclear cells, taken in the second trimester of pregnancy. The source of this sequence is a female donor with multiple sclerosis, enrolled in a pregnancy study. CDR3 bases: TGTGCCAGCAGTGAACGGTCAGCGGGGGGCACTGAAGCTTTCTTT. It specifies CASSERSAGGTEAFF.